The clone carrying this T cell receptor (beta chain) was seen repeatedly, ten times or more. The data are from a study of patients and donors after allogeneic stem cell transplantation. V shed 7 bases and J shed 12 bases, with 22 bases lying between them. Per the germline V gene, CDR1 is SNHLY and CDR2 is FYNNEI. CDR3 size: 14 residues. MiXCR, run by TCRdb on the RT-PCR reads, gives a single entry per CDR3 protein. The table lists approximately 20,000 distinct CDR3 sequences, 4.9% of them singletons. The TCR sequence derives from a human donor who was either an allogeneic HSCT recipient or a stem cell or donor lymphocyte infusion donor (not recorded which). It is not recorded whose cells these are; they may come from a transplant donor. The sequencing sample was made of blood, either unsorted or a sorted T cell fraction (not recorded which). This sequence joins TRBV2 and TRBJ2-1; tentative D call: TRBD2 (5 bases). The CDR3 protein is CASMEGAGVTRQFF. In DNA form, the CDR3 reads TGTGCCAGCATGGAAGGTGCGGGCGTTACCCGGCAGTTCTTC.